This passage covers 10 T cell receptor beta chains from one sample sequenced in a study of blood T cell repertoires in COVID-19. Data came from immunoSEQ multiplex PCR; TCRdb stores just in-frame clones and leaves some out. Altogether tens of thousands of clones are present, about four fifths being singletons, with the ten largest covering less than 4.5%. The sample was peripheral blood. Receptor source: a man in his fifties with active COVID-19.

The chain employs TRBV7-9 and TRBJ2-2; a weak D match, TRBD1 (6 bases). This CDR3 has 17 residues. Trimming took 7 bases from V and 3 from J, leaving 21 bases between them. Germline V CDR1 and CDR2: SEHNR, FQNEAQ (reference sequence). The CDR3 nucleotides read TGTGCCAGCATCAGGGGACCGCAGGGCGCGGACACCGGGGAGCTGTTTTTT. This sequence encodes CASIRGPQGADTGELFF.

The CDR3 sequence is CASGAGSNEKLFF. Written as DNA, the CDR3 is TGTGCCAGCGGGGCGGGGTCTAATGAAAAACTGTTTTTT. The chain joins TRBV10-3 to TRBJ1-4, with D tentatively TRBD1 (5 bases). Trimming took off 10 bases at V and 3 bases at J, with 12 bases between the two ends. The CDR3 spans 13 residues. CDR1 and CDR2 from the germline V gene are ENHRY and SYGVKD.

This chain connects TRBV7-2 to TRBJ2-3; TRBD2 aligns across 10 bases. The CDR3 totals 18 residues. Trimming removed 4 bases from V and 3 bases from J; junction bases left unmatched: 13. The germline gives CDR1 SGHTA, CDR2 FQGNSA. The CDR3 is CASSSHLGSGGATDTQYF. CDR3 DNA sequence: TGTGCCAGCAGCTCCCACTTGGGGAGCGGGGGGGCTACAGATACGCAGTATTTT.

The chain employs TRBV7-9 and TRBJ2-7; 9 bases match TRBD1. Germline CDR1 and CDR2: SEHNR and FQNEAQ (reference sequence). This CDR3 region has 18 residues. V shed 5 bases and J 3 bases; nucleotides not matched to a gene: 17. The CDR3 DNA reads as TGTGCCAGCAGCCCGTATTTACAAACGGGACAGGGACACTACGAGCAGTACTTC. It specifies CASSPYLQTGQGHYEQYF.

This clone was observed a few times. J is TRBJ2-2 and V is TRBV19; 12 nucleotides match TRBD1. V was pared by 8 bases and J by 2 bases, with 3 bases of the junction left unmatched. CDR1 and CDR2 from the germline V gene are LNHDA and SQIVND (reference sequence). The CDR3 totals 15 residues. The CDR3 loop is CASGTGGGNTGELFF. The DNA of the CDR3 is TGTGCCAGTGGGACAGGGGGCGGTAACACCGGGGAGCTGTTTTTT.

This sequence joins TRBV4-1 and TRBJ2-3, with 7 bases that match TRBD2. This CDR3 region has 16 residues. The germline V gene has CDR1 MGHRA and CDR2 YSYEKL. The V segment lost 4 bases and the J segment 3 bases; nucleotides outside the gene matches: 10. This CDR3 reads CASSRPSGSATDTQYF. The CDR3 nucleotides are TGCGCCAGCAGCCGCCCTAGCGGTTCCGCGACAGATACGCAGTATTTT.

The V and J genes are TRBV11-2 and TRBJ1-5; no definite D call. The germline gives CDR1 SGHAT, CDR2 FQNNGV. The V end lost 5 bases, the J end lost 2 bases, and 13 bases lay between the germline ends. This CDR3 has 15 amino acids. CDR3 residues: CASSQGPLGNQPQHF. CDR3 coding DNA: TGTGCCAGCAGCCAAGGTCCTCTAGGCAATCAGCCCCAGCATTTT.

By sample fraction, this clone is medium-sized (0.01 to 0.1%). The rearrangement joins TRBV28 to TRBJ2-7, with TRBD1 identical over 8 bases. Germline loops: CDR1 MDHEN, CDR2 SYDVKM. The length of the CDR3 is 15 residues. Trimming took 4 bases from V and 3 from J; bases not matched to a gene: 8. CDR3 residues: CASSSLRDRIYEQYF. The CDR3 coding sequence is TGTGCCAGCAGTTCCCTCCGGGACAGGATCTACGAGCAGTACTTC.

This clone was counted only a few times. The chain combines TRBV9 with TRBJ2-2; weak D call: TRBD2 (6 bases). CDR1 and CDR2 (germline): SGDLS, YYNGEE. Trimming pared 4 bases from V and 5 bases from J, leaving 9 bases between. The CDR3 is 13 residues long. CDR3 in DNA: TGTGCCAGCAGCCCCGGGGGAACCGGGGAGCTGTTTTTT. Amino acids: CASSPGGTGELFF.

This rearrangement joins TRBV7-6 to TRBJ2-1, with 11 nucleotides matching TRBD2. This CDR3 has 17 residues. The germline V gene encodes CDR1 SGHVS and CDR2 FNYEAQ. V lost 3 bases, J lost 10 bases, and 14 bases stayed unmatched. For the CDR3, the DNA is TGTGCCAGCAGCTTCCCCGGGGGGCTAGCGGGGGGTCGAGAGCAGTTCTTC. Amino acid sequence: CASSFPGGLAGGREQFF.